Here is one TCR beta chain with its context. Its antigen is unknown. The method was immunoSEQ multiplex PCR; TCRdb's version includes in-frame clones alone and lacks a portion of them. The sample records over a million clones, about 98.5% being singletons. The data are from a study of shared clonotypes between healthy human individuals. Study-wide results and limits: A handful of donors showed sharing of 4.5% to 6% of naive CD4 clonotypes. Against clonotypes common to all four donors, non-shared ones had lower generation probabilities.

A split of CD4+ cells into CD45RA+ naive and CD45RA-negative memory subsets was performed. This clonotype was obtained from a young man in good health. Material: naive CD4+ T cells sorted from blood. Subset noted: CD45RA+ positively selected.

CDR3 in DNA: TGTGCCAGCAGCCCGACTAGCGGGAGGGCTTACGAGCAGTACTTC. Translated: CASSPTSGRAYEQYF. The chain recombines TRBV4-2 with TRBJ2-7, with TRBD2 identical over 14 bases. CDR1 is LGHNA and CDR2 is YNFKEQ in the germline V gene. V was clipped by 4 bases and J by 4 bases; unmatched bases: 3. This CDR3 comprises 15 residues.